This T cell receptor beta chain was observed in a study of monozygotic twins with inflammatory bowel disease. Investigators pulled total RNA out of whole blood and did not sort T cells. Researchers generated cDNA in eight separate reactions per sample. Nested PCRs (approximately 16 and 10 cycles, two total) were applied to TCRalpha and TCRbeta cDNA. From the 5' RACE reads, TCRdb lists one entry per CDR3 protein and no DNA. The sample's table shows 330,000 or so distinct CDR3 sequences. Germline CDR1 MGHRA, CDR2 YSYEKL. This CDR3 region has 18 residues. This chain uses TRBV4-1 with TRBJ2-2; TCRdb's D call, TRBD2, is unchecked because there is no DNA. Sequencing was carried out using blood. The origin of this receptor is a human donor with ulcerative colitis or Crohn's disease, or a healthy co-twin of an affected twin (not recorded which). This CDR3 reads CASSLGLAGRAVAGELFF.